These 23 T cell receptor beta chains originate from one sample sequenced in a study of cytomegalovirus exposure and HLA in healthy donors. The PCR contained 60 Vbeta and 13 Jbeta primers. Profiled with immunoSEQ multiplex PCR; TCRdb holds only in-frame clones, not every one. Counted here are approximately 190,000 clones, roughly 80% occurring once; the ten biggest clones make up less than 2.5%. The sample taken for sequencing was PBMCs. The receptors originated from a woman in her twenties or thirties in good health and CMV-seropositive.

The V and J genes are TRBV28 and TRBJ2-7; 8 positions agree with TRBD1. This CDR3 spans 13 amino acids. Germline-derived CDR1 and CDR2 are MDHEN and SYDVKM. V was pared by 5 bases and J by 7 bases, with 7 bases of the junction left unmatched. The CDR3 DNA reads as TGTGCCAGCAGTAACGACAGGGGTCAGGAGCAGTACTTC. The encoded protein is CASSNDRGQEQYF.

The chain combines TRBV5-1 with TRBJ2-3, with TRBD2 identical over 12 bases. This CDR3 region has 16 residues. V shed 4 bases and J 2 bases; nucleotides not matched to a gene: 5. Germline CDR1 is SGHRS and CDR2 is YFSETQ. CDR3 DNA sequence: TGCGCCAGCAGCGGGACTAGCGGGTTTCTCACAGATACGCAGTATTTT. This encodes CASSGTSGFLTDTQYF.

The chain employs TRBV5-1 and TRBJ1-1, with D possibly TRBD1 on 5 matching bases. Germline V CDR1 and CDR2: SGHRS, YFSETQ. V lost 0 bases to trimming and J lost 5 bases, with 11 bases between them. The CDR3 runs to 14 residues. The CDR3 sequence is CASSLERRGTEAFF. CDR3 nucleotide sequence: TGCGCCAGCAGCTTGGAGCGGAGGGGAACTGAAGCTTTCTTT.

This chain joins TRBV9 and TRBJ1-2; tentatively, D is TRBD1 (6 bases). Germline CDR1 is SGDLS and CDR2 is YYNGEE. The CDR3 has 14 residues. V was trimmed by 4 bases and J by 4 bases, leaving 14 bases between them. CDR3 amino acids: CASSTTGASYGYTF. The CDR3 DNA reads TGTGCCAGCAGCACGACAGGAGCCAGCTATGGCTACACCTTC.

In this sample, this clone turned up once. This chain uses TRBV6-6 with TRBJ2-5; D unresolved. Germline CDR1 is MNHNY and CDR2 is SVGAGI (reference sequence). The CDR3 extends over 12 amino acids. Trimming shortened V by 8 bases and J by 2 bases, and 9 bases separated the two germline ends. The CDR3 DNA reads TGTGCCAGCGGGCTTCTTCAAGAGACCCAGTACTTC. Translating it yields CASGLLQETQYF.

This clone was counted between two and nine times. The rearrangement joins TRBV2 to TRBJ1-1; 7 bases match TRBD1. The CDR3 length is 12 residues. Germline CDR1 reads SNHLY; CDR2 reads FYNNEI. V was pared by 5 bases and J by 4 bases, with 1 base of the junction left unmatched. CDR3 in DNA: TGTGCCAGCAGTCGACAGGGCACTGAAGCTTTCTTT. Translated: CASSRQGTEAFF.

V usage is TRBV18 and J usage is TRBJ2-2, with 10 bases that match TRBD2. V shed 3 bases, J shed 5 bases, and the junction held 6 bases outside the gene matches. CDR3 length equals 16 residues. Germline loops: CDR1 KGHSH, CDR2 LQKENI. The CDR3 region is CASSPRASGSTGELFF. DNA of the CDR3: TGTGCCAGCTCACCTCGCGCTAGCGGGAGTACCGGGGAGCTGTTTTTT.

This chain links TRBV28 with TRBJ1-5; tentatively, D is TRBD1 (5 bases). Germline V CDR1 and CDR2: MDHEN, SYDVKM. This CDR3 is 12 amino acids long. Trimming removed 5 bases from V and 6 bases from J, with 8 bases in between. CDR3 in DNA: TGTGCCAGCAGTGACCAGGGTCAGCCCCAGCATTTT. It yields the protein CASSDQGQPQHF.

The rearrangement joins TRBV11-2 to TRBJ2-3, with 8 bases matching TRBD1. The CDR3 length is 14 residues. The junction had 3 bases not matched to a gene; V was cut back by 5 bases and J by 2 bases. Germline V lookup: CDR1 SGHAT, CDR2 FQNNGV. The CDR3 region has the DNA TGTGCCAGCAGCCGGGACAGGTACACAGATACGCAGTATTTT. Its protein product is CASSRDRYTDTQYF. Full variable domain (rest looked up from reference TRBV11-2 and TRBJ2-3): EAGVAQSPRYKIIEKRQSVAFWCNPISGHATLYWYQQILGQGPKLLIQFQNNGVVDDSQLPKDRFSAERLKGVDSTLKIQPAKLEDSAVYLCASSRDRYTDTQYFGPGTRLTVL.

CDR3 in amino acids: CASSPTGGQETQYF. In DNA, the CDR3 is TGTGCCAGCTCACCGACAGGGGGCCAAGAGACCCAGTACTTC. This chain uses TRBV18 with TRBJ2-5, with TRBD1 identical over 9 bases. The CDR3 length is 14 residues. Germline V CDR1 and CDR2: KGHSH, LQKENI. V was clipped by 3 bases and J by 1 base; unmatched bases: 0.

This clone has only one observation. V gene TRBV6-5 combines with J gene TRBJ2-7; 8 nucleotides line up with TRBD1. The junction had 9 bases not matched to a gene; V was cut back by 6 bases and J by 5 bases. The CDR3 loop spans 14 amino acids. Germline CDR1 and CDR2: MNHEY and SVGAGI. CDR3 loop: CASSTQDRVHEQYF. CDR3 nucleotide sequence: TGTGCCAGCAGCACCCAGGACAGGGTCCACGAGCAGTACTTC.

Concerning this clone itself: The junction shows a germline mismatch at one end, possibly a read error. The DNA for the CDR3 is TGTGCCAGTGGTATCCCCGGGGCCTACAATGAGCAGTTCTTC. This codes for CASGIPGAYNEQFF. The V call is TRBV19, the J call TRBJ2-1, with D tentatively TRBD2 (5 bases). Germline CDR1 is LNHDA and CDR2 is SQIVND (reference sequence). This CDR3 has 14 amino acids.

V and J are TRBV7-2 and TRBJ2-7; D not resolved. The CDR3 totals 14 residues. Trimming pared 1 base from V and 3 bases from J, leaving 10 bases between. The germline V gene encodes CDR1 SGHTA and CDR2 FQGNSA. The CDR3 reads CASSLGAGLYEQYF. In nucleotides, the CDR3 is TGTGCCAGCAGCTTAGGGGCCGGTCTCTACGAGCAGTACTTC.

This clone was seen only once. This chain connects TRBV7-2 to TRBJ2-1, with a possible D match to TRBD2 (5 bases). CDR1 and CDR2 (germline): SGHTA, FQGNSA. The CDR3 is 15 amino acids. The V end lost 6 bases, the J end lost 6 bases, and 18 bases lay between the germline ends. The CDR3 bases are TGTGCCAGCAGTCCACTCGCTAGCTGGTCCAATGAGCAGTTCTTC. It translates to CASSPLASWSNEQFF.

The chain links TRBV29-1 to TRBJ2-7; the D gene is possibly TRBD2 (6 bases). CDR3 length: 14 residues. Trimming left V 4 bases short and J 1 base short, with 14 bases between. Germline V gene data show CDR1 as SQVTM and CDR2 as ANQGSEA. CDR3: CSVGGTRISYEQYF. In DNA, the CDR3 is TGCAGCGTTGGTGGGACTCGGATTTCCTACGAGCAGTACTTC.

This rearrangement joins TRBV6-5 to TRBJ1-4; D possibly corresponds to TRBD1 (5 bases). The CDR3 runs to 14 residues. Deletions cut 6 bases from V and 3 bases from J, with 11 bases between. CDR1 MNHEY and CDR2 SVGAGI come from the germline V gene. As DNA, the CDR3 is TGTGCCAGCAGGCCTTCGGGGGCTAATGAAAAACTGTTTTTT. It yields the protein CASRPSGANEKLFF.

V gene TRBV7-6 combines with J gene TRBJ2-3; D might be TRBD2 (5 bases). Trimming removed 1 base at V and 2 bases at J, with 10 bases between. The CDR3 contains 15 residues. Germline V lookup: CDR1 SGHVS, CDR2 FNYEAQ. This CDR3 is CASSLGEGSTDTQYF. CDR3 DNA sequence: TGTGCCAGCAGCTTAGGAGAGGGTTCCACAGATACGCAGTATTTT. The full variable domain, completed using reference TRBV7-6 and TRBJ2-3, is GAGVSQSPRYKVTKRGQDVALRCDPISGHVSLYWYRQALGQGPEFLTYFNYEAQQDKSGLPNDRFSAERPEGSISTLTIQRTEQRDSAMYRCASSLGEGSTDTQYFGPGTRLTVL.

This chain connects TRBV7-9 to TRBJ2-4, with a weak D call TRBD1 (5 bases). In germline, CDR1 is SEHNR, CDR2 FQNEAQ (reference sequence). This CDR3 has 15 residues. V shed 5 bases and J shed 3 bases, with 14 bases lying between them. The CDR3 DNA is TGTGCCAGCAGCCGACATGGGCAGGGCAAAAACATTCAGTACTTC. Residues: CASSRHGQGKNIQYF.

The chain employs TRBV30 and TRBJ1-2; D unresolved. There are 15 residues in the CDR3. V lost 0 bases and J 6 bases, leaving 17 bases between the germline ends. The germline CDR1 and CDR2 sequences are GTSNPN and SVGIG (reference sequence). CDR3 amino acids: CAWSVPGQVTDGYTF. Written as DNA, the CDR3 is TGTGCCTGGAGTGTACCCGGCCAGGTCACAGATGGCTACACCTTC.

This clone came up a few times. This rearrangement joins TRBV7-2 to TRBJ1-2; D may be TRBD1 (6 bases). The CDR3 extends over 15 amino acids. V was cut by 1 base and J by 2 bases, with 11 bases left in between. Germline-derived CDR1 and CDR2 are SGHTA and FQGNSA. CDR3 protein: CASSLVPGANYGYTF. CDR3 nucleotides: TGTGCCAGCAGCTTAGTTCCAGGGGCAAACTATGGCTACACCTTC.

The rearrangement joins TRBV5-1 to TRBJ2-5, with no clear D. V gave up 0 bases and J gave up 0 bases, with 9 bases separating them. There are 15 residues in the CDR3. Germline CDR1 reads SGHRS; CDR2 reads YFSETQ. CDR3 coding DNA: TGCGCCAGCAGCTTGGACAGCAAAAACCAAGAGACCCAGTACTTC. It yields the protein CASSLDSKNQETQYF.

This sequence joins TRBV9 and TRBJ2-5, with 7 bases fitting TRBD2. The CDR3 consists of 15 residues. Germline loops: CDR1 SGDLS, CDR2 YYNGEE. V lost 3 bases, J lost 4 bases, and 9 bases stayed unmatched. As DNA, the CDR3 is TGTGCCAGCAGCGCACAGACTAGCCGCGCAGAGACCCAGTACTTC. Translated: CASSAQTSRAETQYF.

DNA for the CDR3: TGCGCCAGCAGCAACTTAGGGAGGCGCGAGACTGAAGCTTTCTTT. Residues: CASSNLGRRETEAFF. J is TRBJ1-1 and V is TRBV5-1; D unresolved. This CDR3 is 15 amino acids long. Germline values: CDR1 SGHRS, CDR2 YFSETQ. V lost 4 bases and J 5 bases, leaving 18 bases between the germline ends. Full variable domain (outside the CDR3, taken from reference TRBV5-1 and TRBJ1-1): KAGVTQTPRYLIKTRGQQVTLSCSPISGHRSVSWYQQTPGQGLQFLFEYFSETQRNKGNFPGRFSGRQFSNSRSEMNVSTLELGDSALYLCASSNLGRRETEAFFGQGTRLTVV.